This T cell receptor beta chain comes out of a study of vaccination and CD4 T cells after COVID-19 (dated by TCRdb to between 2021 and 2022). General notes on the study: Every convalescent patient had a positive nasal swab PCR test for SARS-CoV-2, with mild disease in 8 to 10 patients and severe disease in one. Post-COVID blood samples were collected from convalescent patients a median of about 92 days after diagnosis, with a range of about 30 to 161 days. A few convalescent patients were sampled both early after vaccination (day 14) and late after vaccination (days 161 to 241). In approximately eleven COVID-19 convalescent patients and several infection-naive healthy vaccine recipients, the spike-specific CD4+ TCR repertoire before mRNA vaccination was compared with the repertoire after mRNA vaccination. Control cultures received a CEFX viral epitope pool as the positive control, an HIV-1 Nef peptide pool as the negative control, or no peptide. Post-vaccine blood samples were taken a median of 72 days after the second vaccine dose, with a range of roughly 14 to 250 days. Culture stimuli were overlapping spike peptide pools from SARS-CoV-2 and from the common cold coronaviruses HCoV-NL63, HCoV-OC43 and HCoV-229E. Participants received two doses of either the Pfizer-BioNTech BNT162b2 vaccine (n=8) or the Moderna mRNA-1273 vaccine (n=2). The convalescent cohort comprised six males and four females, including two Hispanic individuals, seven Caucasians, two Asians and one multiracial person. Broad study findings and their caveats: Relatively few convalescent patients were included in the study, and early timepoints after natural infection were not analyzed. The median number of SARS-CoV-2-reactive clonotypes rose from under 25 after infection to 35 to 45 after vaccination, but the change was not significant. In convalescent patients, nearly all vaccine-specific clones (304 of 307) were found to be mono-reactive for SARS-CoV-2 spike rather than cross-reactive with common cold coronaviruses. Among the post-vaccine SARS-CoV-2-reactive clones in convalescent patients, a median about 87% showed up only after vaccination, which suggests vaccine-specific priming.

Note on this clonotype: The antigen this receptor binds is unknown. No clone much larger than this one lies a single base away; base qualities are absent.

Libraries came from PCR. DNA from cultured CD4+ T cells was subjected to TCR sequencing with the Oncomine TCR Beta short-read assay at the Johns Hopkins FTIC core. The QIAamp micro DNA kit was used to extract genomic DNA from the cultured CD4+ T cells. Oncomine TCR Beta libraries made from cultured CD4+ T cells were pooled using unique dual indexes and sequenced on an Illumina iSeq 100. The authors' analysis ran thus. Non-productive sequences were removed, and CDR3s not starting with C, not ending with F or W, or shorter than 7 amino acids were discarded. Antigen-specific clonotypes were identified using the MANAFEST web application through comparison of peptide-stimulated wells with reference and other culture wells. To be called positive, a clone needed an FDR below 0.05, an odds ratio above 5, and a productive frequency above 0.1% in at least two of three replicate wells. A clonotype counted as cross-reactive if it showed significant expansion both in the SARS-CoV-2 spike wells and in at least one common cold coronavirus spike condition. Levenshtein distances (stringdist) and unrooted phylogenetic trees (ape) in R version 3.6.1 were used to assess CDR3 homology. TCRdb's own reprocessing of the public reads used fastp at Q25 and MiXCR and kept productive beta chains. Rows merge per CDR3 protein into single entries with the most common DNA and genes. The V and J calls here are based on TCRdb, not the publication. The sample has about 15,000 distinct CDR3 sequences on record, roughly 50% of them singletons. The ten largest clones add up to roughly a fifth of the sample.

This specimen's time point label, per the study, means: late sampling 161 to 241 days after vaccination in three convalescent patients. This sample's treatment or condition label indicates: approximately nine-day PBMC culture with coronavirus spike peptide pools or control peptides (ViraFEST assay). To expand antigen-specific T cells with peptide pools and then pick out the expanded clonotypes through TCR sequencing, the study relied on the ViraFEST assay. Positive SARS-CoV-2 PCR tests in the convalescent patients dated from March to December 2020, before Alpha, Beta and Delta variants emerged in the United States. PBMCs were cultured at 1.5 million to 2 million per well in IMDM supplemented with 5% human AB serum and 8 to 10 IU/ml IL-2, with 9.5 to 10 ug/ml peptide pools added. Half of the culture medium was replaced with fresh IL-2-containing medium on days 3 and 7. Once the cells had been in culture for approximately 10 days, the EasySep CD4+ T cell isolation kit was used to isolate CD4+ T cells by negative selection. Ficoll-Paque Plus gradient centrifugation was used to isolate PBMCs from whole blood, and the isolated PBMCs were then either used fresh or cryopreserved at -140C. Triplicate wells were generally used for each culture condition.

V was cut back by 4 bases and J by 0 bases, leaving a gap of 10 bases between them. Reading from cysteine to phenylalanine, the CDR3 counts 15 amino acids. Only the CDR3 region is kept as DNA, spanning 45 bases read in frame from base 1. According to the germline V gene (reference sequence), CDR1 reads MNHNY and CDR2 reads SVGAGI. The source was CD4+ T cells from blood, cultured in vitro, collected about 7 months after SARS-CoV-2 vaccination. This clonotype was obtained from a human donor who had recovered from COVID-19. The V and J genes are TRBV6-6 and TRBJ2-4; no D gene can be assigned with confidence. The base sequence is TGTGCCAGCAGTTTAACTTGGCTAGCCAAAAACATTCAGTACTTC. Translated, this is CASSLTWLAKNIQYF.